Following are 8 T cell receptor beta chains from one sample sequenced in a study of T cells in Graves' hyperthyroidism and ophthalmopathy. The source material, RNA transcripts, was used to amplify TCR beta CDR3 regions. In the first-round RT-PCR of the TCR CDR3, the HTBI primer set was used. Via MiXCR, TCRdb re-called the multiplex PCR reads, giving one row per CDR3 protein. Of 350,000 to 400,000 distinct CDR3 sequences listed, under 15% are singletons. The specimen was blood. The receptor source for this set is a woman aged 30 to 39 with Graves' hyperthyroidism.

This clonotype was picked up one time. This rearrangement joins TRBV11-2 to TRBJ2-5; 11 bases are shared with TRBD2. V gave up 0 bases and J gave up 7 bases; unmatched junction bases: 4. The CDR3 consists of 15 residues. Germline CDR1 is SGHAT and CDR2 is FQNNGV. Here the CDR3 reads CASSLDSGLAGTQYF. The CDR3 nucleotides are TGTGCCAGCAGCTTAGACTCCGGACTAGCGGGGACCCAGTACTTC.

This clonotype was seen only a few times. V is TRBV11-2 and J is TRBJ2-1; tentative D call: TRBD2 (5 bases). The CDR3 loop spans 13 amino acids. Trimming stripped 5 bases from V and 15 bases from J, with 20 bases between. Germline CDR1 reads SGHAT; CDR2 reads FQNNGV. CDR3 region: CASSPSERSLGFF. The CDR3 nucleotides are TGTGCCAGCAGCCCCTCAGAGCGGTCCCTAGGGTTCTTC.

The sample holds many counts of this clonotype. J is TRBJ2-1 and V is TRBV30; 7 nucleotides agree with TRBD1. The CDR3 is 13 residues long. The junction had 3 bases not matched to a gene; V was cut back by 3 bases and J by 4 bases. Germline V gene lookup returns CDR1 GTSNPN and CDR2 SVGIG (reference sequence). CDR3 nucleotides: TGTGCCTGGAGCGAGGGACAGTACAATGAGCAGTTCTTC. Protein product: CAWSEGQYNEQFF.

This clonotype was counted many times. Since a much larger clone is just one base distant, this may be a read error. The rearrangement uses TRBV28 and TRBJ2-3; 13 bases are a match to TRBD2. The CDR3 contains 16 residues. Germline V gives CDR1 MDHEN, CDR2 SYDVKM. Germline trimming cut 4 bases from V and 2 bases from J; bases unmatched to any gene: 3. CDR3 region: CASSSGLAGATDTQYF. The CDR3 DNA reads TGTGCCAGCAGTTCCGGACTAGCGGGAGCCACAGATACGCAGTATTTT.

This clonotype has at least ten counts. J is TRBJ2-1 and V is TRBV7-8, with 10 bases that match TRBD1. After removal of 4 bases from V and 6 bases from J, the junction contained 6 bases not matched to a gene. The CDR3 runs 15 residues. Germline assignment: CDR1 SGHVS and CDR2 FQNEAQ. The chain's CDR3 is CASSSAGTGANEQFF. For the CDR3, the DNA is TGTGCCAGCAGCTCGGCCGGGACAGGGGCCAATGAGCAGTTCTTC. Supplemented by reference TRBV7-8 and TRBJ2-1, the full variable domain reads GAGVSQSPRYKVAKRGQDVALRCDPISGHVSLFWYQQALGQGPEFLTYFQNEAQLDKSGLPSDRFFAERPEGSVSTLKIQRTQQEDSAVYLCASSSAGTGANEQFFGPGTRLTVL.

There are a few counts of this clonotype. The V and J genes are TRBV5-1 and TRBJ2-5, with a possible D match to TRBD2 (5 bases). CDR3 length: 13 residues. V was clipped by 3 bases and J by 5 bases, with 11 bases between them. Germline loops: CDR1 SGHRS, CDR2 YFSETQ. The DNA for the CDR3 is TGCGCCAGCAGCTCACGCCCGGGGGAGACCCAGTACTTC. This translates into CASSSRPGETQYF.

The table lists this clonotype with a few counts. The V and J genes are TRBV7-9 and TRBJ2-3, with D perhaps TRBD2 (6 bases). V lost 11 bases and J lost 5, with 17 bases in between. The length of the CDR3 is 13 residues. Germline V gene lookup returns CDR1 SEHNR and CDR2 FQNEAQ (reference sequence). The CDR3 sequence is CALQTAGKDTQYF. The CDR3 bases are TGTGCCTTACAAACGGCGGGAAAAGATACGCAGTATTTT.

This clonotype was observed at least ten times. The rearrangement uses TRBV5-1 and TRBJ2-1, with TRBD2 matching over 7 bases. The germline V gene encodes CDR1 SGHRS and CDR2 YFSETQ. V shed 0 bases, J shed 0 bases, and the junction held 9 bases outside the gene matches. The CDR3 contains 18 residues. The CDR3 DNA is TGCGCCAGCAGCTTGGGTGCTAGCGGAAGAAGCTCCTACAATGAGCAGTTCTTC. Translating it yields CASSLGASGRSSYNEQFF.